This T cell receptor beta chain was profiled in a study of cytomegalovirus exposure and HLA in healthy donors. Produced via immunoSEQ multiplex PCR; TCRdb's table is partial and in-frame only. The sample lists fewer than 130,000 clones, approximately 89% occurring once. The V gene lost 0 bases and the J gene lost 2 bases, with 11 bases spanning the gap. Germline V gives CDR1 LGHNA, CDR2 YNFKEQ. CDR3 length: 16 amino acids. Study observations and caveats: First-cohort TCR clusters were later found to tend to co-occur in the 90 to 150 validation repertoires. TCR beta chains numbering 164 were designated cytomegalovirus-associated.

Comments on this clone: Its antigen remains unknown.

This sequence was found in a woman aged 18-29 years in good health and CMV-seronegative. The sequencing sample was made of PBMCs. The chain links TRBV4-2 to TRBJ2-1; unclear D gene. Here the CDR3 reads CASSQDLESTYNEQFF. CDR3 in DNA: TGTGCCAGCAGCCAAGACCTCGAGAGTACCTACAATGAGCAGTTCTTC.